Shown below are 9 T cell receptor beta chains from a single sample sequenced in a study of CD8 T cells in ankylosing spondylitis. TCRdb used MiXCR to reprocess the 5' RACE reads, holding one entry per CDR3 protein. Of under 35,000 distinct CDR3 sequences listed, about 7.2% are singletons. Sequences were obtained from blood, either unsorted or a sorted T cell fraction (not recorded which). All receptors come from a male donor with ankylosing spondylitis or in good health (not recorded which).

This clonotype is deemed medium-sized. V usage is TRBV2 and J usage is TRBJ2-1, with TRBD2 identical over 12 bases. The V gene end was trimmed by 7 bases and the J gene end by 6 bases; junction bases not matched to a gene: 4. Germline CDR1 SNHLY, CDR2 FYNNEI. This CDR3 comprises 14 residues. The DNA for the CDR3 is TGTGCCAGCAAACTAGCGGGAGGTCCCAATGAGCAGTTCTTC. It yields the protein CASKLAGGPNEQFF.

This clonotype is medium-sized in the sample. The genes are TRBV6-4 and TRBJ2-3; a possible D gene is TRBD1 (5 bases). Germline V gives CDR1 MRHNA, CDR2 SNTAGT. V was shortened by 0 bases and J by 1 base, with 8 bases between the two germline ends. The CDR3 runs 15 residues. Here the CDR3 reads CASSDSEGGTDTQYF. The CDR3 coding sequence is TGTGCCAGCAGTGACTCCGAAGGGGGCACAGATACGCAGTATTTT.

This clonotype has ten or more counts. V and J are TRBV5-6 and TRBJ1-1; no firm D call. Trimming shortened V by 6 bases and J by 12 bases, and 15 bases separated the two germline ends. Germline CDR1 is SGHDT and CDR2 is YYEEEE. This CDR3 contains 11 residues. CDR3 DNA: TGTGCCAGCACACGCGGGGAGTGGTCTTTCTTT. Amino acid sequence: CASTRGEWSFF.

The chain recombines TRBV12-3 or TRBV12-4 with TRBJ2-2; 8 bases fit TRBD1. V dropped 5 bases and J dropped 4; count of bases not matched to a gene: 6. The CDR3 covers 15 residues. The CDR3 nucleotides are TGTGCCAGCAGTCCGGGACAGGCGGGCACCGGGGAGCTGTTTTTT. It codes for CASSPGQAGTGELFF.

This clonotype appeared many times. The genes are TRBV10-3 and TRBJ2-7; the match to TRBD1 covers 10 bases. Germline V gives CDR1 ENHRY, CDR2 SYGVKD. The V segment lost 3 bases and the J segment 6 bases; nucleotides outside the gene matches: 2. The length of the CDR3 is 13 residues. The CDR3 DNA reads as TGTGCCATCAGTGACGGGACAGGGGTCGAGCAGTACTTC. This translates into CAISDGTGVEQYF.

The sample holds many counts of this clonotype. This chain connects TRBV6-2 or TRBV6-3 to TRBJ1-1; no clear D gene. This CDR3 contains 15 residues. V lost 2 bases to trimming and J lost 5 bases, with 15 bases between them. Germline CDR1 is MNHEY and CDR2 is SVGEGT. The CDR3 coding sequence is TGTGCCAGCAGTTACCCGATCCTAAGAGCGACTGAAGCTTTCTTT. It is translated as CASSYPILRATEAFF.

In its sample, this clonotype was seen many times. The chain couples TRBV18 to TRBJ2-2; 8 bases map to TRBD2. The J segment lost 6 bases and the V segment lost 2 bases, leaving 11 bases of the junction unmatched. Germline-derived CDR1 and CDR2 are KGHSH and LQKENI. CDR3 length: 17 residues. The chain's CDR3 is CASSPKQAGAGAGELFF. CDR3 DNA: TGTGCCAGCTCACCAAAGCAAGCGGGAGCCGGCGCCGGGGAGCTGTTTTTT.

This clonotype was seen a handful of times. The chain uses TRBV20-1 and TRBJ1-1; D is possibly TRBD1 (6 bases). Per the germline V gene, CDR1 is DFQATT and CDR2 is SNEGSKA (reference sequence). V lost 1 base, J lost 8 bases, and 8 bases lay in between. This CDR3 comprises 11 residues. The CDR3 protein is CSARVDREAFF. The CDR3 DNA reads TGCAGTGCTAGAGTTGACAGGGAAGCTTTCTTT.

There are many counts of this clonotype. V gene TRBV7-3 combines with J gene TRBJ2-3; D possibly corresponds to TRBD1 (5 bases). Germline V lookup: CDR1 SGHTA, CDR2 FQGTGA. The CDR3 loop spans 13 amino acids. V was trimmed by 2 bases and J by 7 bases, leaving 10 bases between them. CDR3 nucleotides: TGTGCCAGCAGCTTAGACAGCGCAAATACGCAGTATTTT. Residues: CASSLDSANTQYF.